This TCR beta chain is drawn from a study of T cells after yellow fever vaccination. Study-wide findings and caveats: Though weaker, the secondary response peaked faster, on day 5 versus 15.

TCRdb redid the calling of the 5' RACE reads with MiXCR, one entry per CDR3 protein. Of 610,000 or so distinct CDR3 sequences in the sample, approximately 13% were seen once. On this clonotype: Its antigen is still unknown.

CDR1 MGHDK and CDR2 SYGVNS come from the germline V gene. V lost 6 bases to trimming and J lost 3 bases, with 11 bases between them. The CDR3 runs 14 residues. The genes are TRBV25-1 and TRBJ2-2, with D possibly matching TRBD1 (6 bases). The specimen comprised PBMCs, sampled on the day of the yellow fever booster vaccination. The receptor was derived from a man aged 25-45 years who received the YFV17D yellow fever vaccine. The chain's CDR3 is CASSTGYDTGELFF. CDR3 DNA sequence: TGTGCCAGCAGCACAGGGTATGACACCGGGGAGCTGTTTTTT.